These 17 T cell receptor beta chains were all obtained from the same sample, sequenced in a study of blood T cell repertoires in COVID-19. Sequencing was performed with immunoSEQ multiplex PCR; in TCRdb, only in-frame clones are kept and a portion is missing. The sample lists over 85,000 clones, more than 75% occurring once. Specimen: peripheral blood. The receptors come from a human donor in a cohort sampled during active COVID-19.

CDR3: CASSDGLGYNEQFF. CDR3 DNA sequence: TGTGCCAGCAGTGACGGACTGGGCTACAATGAGCAGTTCTTC. The rearrangement links TRBV6-2 or TRBV6-3 to TRBJ2-1; D is perhaps TRBD2 (5 bases). CDR1 is MNHEY, CDR2 SVGEGT, per germline. The germline V and J ends were trimmed by 5 bases and 3 bases, with 11 bases remaining between them. The CDR3 is made up of 14 amino acids.

The CDR3 loop is CASSPPGDKVFEAFF. As DNA, the CDR3 is TGTGCCAGCAGCCCCCCCGGGGACAAGGTATTTGAAGCTTTCTTT. This chain joins TRBV5-4 and TRBJ1-1; D perhaps matches TRBD1 (6 bases). The V end lost 4 bases, the J end lost 7 bases, and 20 bases lay between the germline ends. The CDR3 contains 15 residues. Germline values: CDR1 SGHNT, CDR2 YYREEE (reference sequence).

The rearrangement uses TRBV5-1 and TRBJ2-7; TRBD2 agrees at 15 bases. This CDR3 contains 16 residues. The V segment lost 3 bases and the J segment 7 bases; nucleotides outside the gene matches: 8. The germline CDR1 and CDR2 sequences are SGHRS and YFSETQ. The CDR3 protein is CASSSEGLAGGREQYF. CDR3 nucleotide sequence: TGCGCCAGCAGCTCGGAGGGACTAGCGGGAGGTAGGGAGCAGTACTTC. Based on the CDR3 plus reference TRBV5-1 and TRBJ2-7, the full variable domain is KAGVTQTPRYLIKTRGQQVTLSCSPISGHRSVSWYQQTPGQGLQFLFEYFSETQRNKGNFPGRFSGRQFSNSRSEMNVSTLELGDSALYLCASSSEGLAGGREQYFGPGTRLTVT.

The gene calls are TRBV5-1 and TRBJ1-4; 8 bases map to TRBD1. The CDR3 loop spans 14 amino acids. Germline V CDR1 and CDR2: SGHRS, YFSETQ. V lost 1 base, J lost 8 bases, and 4 bases stayed unmatched. CDR3 residues: CASSLNQGAEKLFF. The CDR3 DNA is TGCGCCAGCAGCTTGAATCAGGGGGCGGAAAAACTGTTTTTT.

The chain combines TRBV28 with TRBJ1-3; no clear D. CDR1 and CDR2 from the germline V gene are MDHEN and SYDVKM. V was pared by 2 bases and J by 0 bases, with 8 bases between. The CDR3 spans 15 residues. CDR3 sequence: CASSLDTRSGNTIYF. DNA for the CDR3: TGTGCCAGCAGTTTAGACACTCGCTCTGGAAACACCATATATTTT.

This clone was seen only a few times. V and J are TRBV6-5 and TRBJ1-6, with TRBD1 matching 8 bases. CDR3 length: 15 residues. V lost 7 bases and J lost 3; bases outside the gene matches: 5. CDR1 is MNHEY, CDR2 SVGAGI, per germline. The CDR3 here is CASNPTGGYNSPLHF. For the CDR3, the DNA is TGTGCCAGCAACCCCACAGGGGGCTATAATTCACCCCTCCACTTT.

Comment on this clone: It is unclear where the CDR3 begins or ends on the DNA, so no DNA is shown, and the CDR3 is as TCRdb lists it. The V call is TRBV10-3, the J call TRBJ1-1; no DNA check was done on the table's D call, TRBD1. Germline values: CDR1 ENHRY, CDR2 SYGVKD. From its first to its last residue, the CDR3 has 15 amino acids. CDR3 sequence reads: CAISTSDTLNTEAFF.

The V and J genes are TRBV28 and TRBJ1-2, with D unresolved. V lost 7 bases and J 7 bases, leaving 19 bases between the germline ends. CDR1 and CDR2 (germline): MDHEN, SYDVKM. The CDR3 contains 14 residues. This CDR3 is CASNTPGRRGGYTF. In DNA, the CDR3 is TGTGCCAGCAATACTCCGGGGAGGCGGGGTGGCTACACCTTC.

The chain joins TRBV7-2 to TRBJ2-7; 11 bases map to TRBD2. Germline assignment: CDR1 SGHTA and CDR2 FQGNSA. The trim removed 5 bases at V and 2 bases at J, leaving 5 bases unmatched. The CDR3 sequence is 15 residues long. DNA for the CDR3: TGTGCCAGCAGCCAGACTAGCGGGGAACCCTACGAGCAGTACTTC. Amino acid sequence: CASSQTSGEPYEQYF.

This chain uses TRBV6-5 with TRBJ1-5, with 9 bases that match TRBD1. Germline lookup yields CDR1 MNHEY and CDR2 SVGAGI. The CDR3 totals 15 residues. With V trimmed by 4 bases and J by 3 bases, 4 bases remained unmatched. The CDR3 DNA reads TGTGCCAGCAGTTCAAGGACAGGGGACAATCAGCCCCAGCATTTT. This sequence encodes CASSSRTGDNQPQHF.

This clone has just one count. V usage is TRBV2 and J usage is TRBJ1-1; 8 nucleotides match TRBD1. Germline CDR1 reads SNHLY; CDR2 reads FYNNEI. The length of the CDR3 is 16 residues. With 6 bases clipped from V and 1 base from J, the junction kept 10 bases outside the gene matches. For the CDR3, the DNA is TGTGCCAGCAGCCTGGCAGGGGGCGCGGGGAACACTGAAGCTTTCTTT. This translates into CASSLAGGAGNTEAFF.

V gene TRBV5-1 combines with J gene TRBJ2-7; weak D call: TRBD2 (7 bases). Trimming left V 0 bases short and J 6 bases short, with 16 bases between. Germline assignment: CDR1 SGHRS and CDR2 YFSETQ. CDR3 length: 15 amino acids. CDR3 loop: CASSLARRGLGEQYF. DNA of the CDR3: TGCGCCAGCAGCTTGGCGAGGCGGGGGCTGGGCGAGCAGTACTTC. The entire variable domain, with the rest obtained from reference TRBV5-1 and TRBJ2-7, is as follows: KAGVTQTPRYLIKTRGQQVTLSCSPISGHRSVSWYQQTPGQGLQFLFEYFSETQRNKGNFPGRFSGRQFSNSRSEMNVSTLELGDSALYLCASSLARRGLGEQYFGPGTRLTVT.

The genes are TRBV27 and TRBJ2-7; 7 positions match TRBD2. The CDR3 sequence is 15 residues long. V was clipped by 4 bases and J by 1 base; unmatched bases: 7. Germline assignment: CDR1 MNHEY and CDR2 SMNVEV (reference sequence). CDR3 sequence: CASSSRGDPSYEQYF. The CDR3 nucleotides read TGTGCCAGCAGTTCCCGGGGGGACCCGTCCTACGAGCAGTACTTC.

The gene calls are TRBV11-1 and TRBJ2-3, with 9 bases that match TRBD1. Germline V CDR1 and CDR2: SGHAT, FQDESV (reference sequence). The CDR3 contains 14 residues. Unmatched junction bases numbered 7, after V lost 8 bases and J lost 4 bases. The chain's CDR3 is CASSDRGRSDTQYF. As DNA, the CDR3 is TGTGCCAGCTCGGACAGGGGAAGATCAGATACGCAGTATTTT.

The rearrangement joins TRBV6-5 to TRBJ2-2, with 7 bases that match TRBD1. The V gene end was trimmed by 8 bases and the J gene end by 5 bases; junction bases not matched to a gene: 11. The CDR3 totals 15 residues. The germline CDR1 and CDR2 sequences are MNHEY and SVGAGI. CDR3: CASAPRQGYTGELFF. The CDR3 DNA sequence: TGTGCCAGCGCACCCCGACAGGGATATACCGGGGAGCTGTTTTTT.

This clone was seen only once. The V call is TRBV6-1, the J call TRBJ2-1; 14 bases map to TRBD2. This CDR3 is 17 amino acids long. Germline V lookup: CDR1 MNHNS, CDR2 SASEGT. V lost 4 bases and J lost 5; bases outside the gene matches: 7. CDR3 loop: CASSGGLAGGGHNEQFF. Here the CDR3 DNA reads TGTGCCAGCAGTGGCGGACTAGCGGGAGGAGGCCACAATGAGCAGTTCTTC.

The J gene is TRBJ2-1, the V gene TRBV6-2 or TRBV6-3; 11 positions agree with TRBD2. The length of the CDR3 is 16 residues. Germline V gene lookup returns CDR1 MNHEY and CDR2 SVGEGT. The junction had 7 bases not matched to a gene; V was cut back by 0 bases and J by 9 bases. CDR3: CASSYSSSGRAGEQFF. In nucleotides, the CDR3 is TGTGCCAGCAGTTACTCTAGTAGCGGGAGGGCCGGTGAGCAGTTCTTC.